This T cell receptor beta chain was sequenced during a study of T-cell memory formation after mild COVID-19. This clonotype was counted between two and nine times. Its antigen is as yet unknown. Constant-segment primers were used for 5'RACE, and the resulting TCR alpha and TCR beta cDNA libraries carried sample barcodes and UMIs. One entry per CDR3 protein results from TCRdb running MiXCR on the 5' RACE reads. The sample yields 80,000 to 95,000 distinct CDR3 sequences, more than 20% seen once. Study-wide results and caveats: Pre-infection memory held some responding clones, suggesting pre-existing cross-reactive T cells responded.

Germline V gene lookup returns CDR1 SGHKS and CDR2 YYEKEE (reference sequence). The CDR3 loop spans 14 amino acids. Trimming stripped 0 bases from V and 3 bases from J, with 9 bases between. This receptor was identified in a man between 18 and 29 years old who had mild COVID-19 (a few samples of this study predate the infection). Cell type and time point are not known. V usage is TRBV5-5 and J usage is TRBJ1-1; D gene uncertain. Sequencing was performed on PBMCs or a T cell subset sorted from them (not recorded which). The CDR3 is CASSLAFGDTEAFF. The CDR3 DNA follows: TGTGCCAGCAGCTTGGCCTTCGGGGACACTGAAGCTTTCTTT.